These 9 T cell receptor beta chains were sequenced from one sample in a study of shared clonotypes between healthy human individuals. Naive CD8 populations comprised CD45RO-negative cells positively selected for CCR7, excluding terminally differentiated effector memory CD45RA+ cells. The method was immunoSEQ multiplex PCR; TCRdb's version includes in-frame clones alone and lacks a portion of them. The sample yields about 2.1 million clones, 85% to 95% seen once. Sequencing was carried out using naive CD8+ T cells from PBMCs. These receptors originate from a man aged 18 to 30 in good health. Some clones in this sample may be carry-over from other donors' samples.

V gene TRBV7-9 combines with J gene TRBJ1-2, with TRBD1 identical over 11 bases. Germline V lookup: CDR1 SEHNR, CDR2 FQNEAQ (reference sequence). Trimming took 5 bases from V and 0 from J; bases not matched to a gene: 5. This CDR3 is built from 16 residues. The CDR3 DNA reads TGTGCCAGCAGCCAGGGACAGGGGGTAACTAACTATGGCTACACCTTC. This codes for CASSQGQGVTNYGYTF.

The J gene is TRBJ2-7, the V gene TRBV9; 13 bases match TRBD2. Germline CDR1 is SGDLS and CDR2 is YYNGEE. Unmatched junction bases numbered 4, after V lost 4 bases and J lost 3 bases. The CDR3 loop spans 15 amino acids. The CDR3, as DNA: TGTGCCAGCAGCCCCGGGACTAGCGGGGACTACGAGCAGTACTTC. This encodes CASSPGTSGDYEQYF. Combining the CDR3 with reference TRBV9 and TRBJ2-7 gives the whole variable domain DSGVTQTPKHLITATGQRVTLRCSPRSGDLSVYWYQQSLDQGLQFLIQYYNGEERAKGNILERFSAQQFPDLHSELNLSSLELGDSALYFCASSPGTSGDYEQYFGPGTRLTVT.

The chain has TRBV4-3 and TRBJ2-1; D ambiguous. The CDR3 has 14 residues. Germline V gives CDR1 LGHNA, CDR2 YSLEER. Trimming stripped 0 bases from V and 5 bases from J, with 8 bases between. In DNA, the CDR3 is TGCGCCAGCAGCCAAGATCTTCCGGACAATGAGCAGTTCTTC. It specifies CASSQDLPDNEQFF.

This chain uses TRBV21-1 with TRBJ2-2; no check of the table's D call, TRBD2, against the DNA was made. TRBV21-1 is a known pseudogene. The CDR3 is made up of 15 amino acids. CDR3 sequence reads: CASSKKGRETGELFF. The CDR3 DNA follows: TGTGCCAGCAGCAAAAAGGGACGGGAGACCGGGGAGCTGTTTTTT.

On this clone itself: Other DNA sequences of this sample code for an identical CDR3. The rearrangement joins TRBV7-9 to TRBJ2-1; 13 bases agree with TRBD2. The V gene's germline CDR1 is SEHNR and CDR2 FQNEAQ (reference sequence). Trimming at V came to 5 bases and at J to 6 bases, leaving 7 bases not matched to a gene. The CDR3 consists of 16 residues. The CDR3 here is CASSPRLAGGRNEQFF. For the CDR3, the DNA is TGTGCCAGCAGCCCCCGACTAGCGGGAGGTCGCAATGAGCAGTTCTTC. The full variable domain, in which reference TRBV7-9 and TRBJ2-1 provide the parts outside the CDR3, is DTGVSQNPRHKITKRGQNVTFRCDPISEHNRLYWYRQTLGQGPEFLTYFQNEAQLEKSRLLSDRFSAERPKGSFSTLEIQRTEQGDSAMYLCASSPRLAGGRNEQFFGPGTRLTVL.

The chain uses TRBV29-1 and TRBJ2-1; 11 bases fit TRBD2. CDR3 length: 16 amino acids. CDR1 SQVTM and CDR2 ANQGSEA come from the germline V gene. Unmatched junction bases numbered 7, after V lost 0 bases and J lost 6 bases. CDR3 nucleotides: TGCAGCGTTGAAGACCCACTAGCGGGAGCCCTCAATGAGCAGTTCTTC. This codes for CSVEDPLAGALNEQFF.

The genes are TRBV19 and TRBJ2-1; D is unresolved. Germline V CDR1 and CDR2: LNHDA, SQIVND (reference sequence). Trimming pared 4 bases from V and 6 bases from J, leaving 13 bases between. CDR3 size: 14 residues. Written as DNA, the CDR3 is TGTGCCAGTAGTAGCTACCGTACGAGCAATGAGCAGTTCTTC. Translated, it gives CASSSYRTSNEQFF.

The chain joins TRBV4-1 to TRBJ1-5, with 7 bases aligning to TRBD1. The germline CDR1 and CDR2 sequences are MGHRA and YSYEKL. CDR3 length: 17 amino acids. Trimming removed 0 bases from V and 6 bases from J; junction bases left unmatched: 11. The CDR3 DNA sequence: TGCGCCAGCAGCCAAGATGTCCCAGGGGGGATCAGTCAGCCCCAGCATTTT. Translation gives CASSQDVPGGISQPQHF.

The chain couples TRBV28 to TRBJ2-7; the D gene is possibly TRBD2 (6 bases). Germline V lookup: CDR1 MDHEN, CDR2 SYDVKM. With 6 bases removed from V and 7 bases from J, the gap between germline ends came to 22 bases. CDR3 length equals 15 residues. CDR3 loop: CASSHGTAGGEEQYF. CDR3 nucleotide sequence: TGTGCCAGCAGCCACGGGACGGCCGGAGGGGAGGAGCAGTACTTC.